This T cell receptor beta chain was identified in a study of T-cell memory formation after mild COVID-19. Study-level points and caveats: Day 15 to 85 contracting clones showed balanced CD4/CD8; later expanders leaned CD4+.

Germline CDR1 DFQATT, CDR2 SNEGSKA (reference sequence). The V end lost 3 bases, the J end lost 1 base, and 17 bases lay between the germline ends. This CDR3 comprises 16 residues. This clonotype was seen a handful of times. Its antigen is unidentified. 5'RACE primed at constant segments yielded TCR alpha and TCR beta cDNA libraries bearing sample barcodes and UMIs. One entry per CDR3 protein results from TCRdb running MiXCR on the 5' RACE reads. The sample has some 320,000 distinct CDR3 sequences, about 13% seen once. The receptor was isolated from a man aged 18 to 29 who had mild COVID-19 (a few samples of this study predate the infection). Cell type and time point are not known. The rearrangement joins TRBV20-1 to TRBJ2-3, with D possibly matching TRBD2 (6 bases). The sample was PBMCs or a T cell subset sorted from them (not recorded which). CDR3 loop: CSARDPLGGGTDTQYF. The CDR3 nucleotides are TGCAGTGCTAGGGACCCACTGGGCGGGGGCACAGATACGCAGTATTTT.